This TCR beta chain was identified during a study of shared clonotypes between healthy human individuals. The wider study: Aged 18 to 49, the donors were a couple of women and a few men.

V gave up 1 base and J gave up 4 bases, with 7 bases separating them. Germline V gene lookup returns CDR1 SEHNR and CDR2 FQNEAQ (reference sequence). The CDR3 has 13 residues. Using immunoSEQ multiplex PCR, the repertoire was profiled, and TCRdb retains in-frame clones only, with some absent. The sample yields about 610,000 clones, about 95% seen once. The naive CD8 subset, CD45RO-negative cells positively selected for CCR7, excluded terminally differentiated effector memory CD45RA+ cells. This receptor was taken from a woman aged 25 to 45 in good health. The chain carries TRBV7-9 and TRBJ1-2; D gene uncertain. Sample: naive CD8+ T cells sorted from blood. This chain's CDR3 is CASSLGALYGYTF. In nucleotides, the CDR3 is TGTGCCAGCAGCTTAGGGGCTCTCTATGGCTACACCTTC.